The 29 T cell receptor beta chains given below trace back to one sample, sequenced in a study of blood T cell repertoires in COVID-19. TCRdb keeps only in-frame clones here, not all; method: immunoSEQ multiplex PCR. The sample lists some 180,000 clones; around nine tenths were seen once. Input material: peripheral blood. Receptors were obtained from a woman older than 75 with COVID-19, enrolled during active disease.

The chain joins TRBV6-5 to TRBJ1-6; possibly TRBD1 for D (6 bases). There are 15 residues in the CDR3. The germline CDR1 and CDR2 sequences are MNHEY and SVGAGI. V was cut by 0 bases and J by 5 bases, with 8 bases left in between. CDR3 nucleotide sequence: TGTGCCAGCAGTTACTCCAGGGGAAATAATTCACCCCTCCACTTT. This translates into CASSYSRGNNSPLHF.

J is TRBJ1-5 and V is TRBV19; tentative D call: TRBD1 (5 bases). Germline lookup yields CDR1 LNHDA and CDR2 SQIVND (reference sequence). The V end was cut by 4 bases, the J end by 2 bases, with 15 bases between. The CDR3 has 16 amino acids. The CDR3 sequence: CASSKHSQGRNQPQHF. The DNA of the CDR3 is TGTGCCAGTAGTAAACACTCTCAGGGTCGCAATCAGCCCCAGCATTTT.

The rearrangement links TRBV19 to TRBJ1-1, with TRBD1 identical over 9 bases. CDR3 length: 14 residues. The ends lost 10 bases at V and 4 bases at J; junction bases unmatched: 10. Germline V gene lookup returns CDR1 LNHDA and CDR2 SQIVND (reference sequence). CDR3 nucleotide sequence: TGTGCCACCAAAGAGACAGGGGGTATCACTGAAGCTTTCTTT. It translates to CATKETGGITEAFF.

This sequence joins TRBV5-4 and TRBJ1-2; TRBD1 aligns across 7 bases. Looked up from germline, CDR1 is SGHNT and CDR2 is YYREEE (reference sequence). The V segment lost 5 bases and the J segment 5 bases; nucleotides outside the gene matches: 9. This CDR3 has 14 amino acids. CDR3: CASSQKQGLYGYTF. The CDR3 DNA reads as TGTGCCAGCAGTCAGAAACAGGGGCTTTATGGCTACACCTTC.

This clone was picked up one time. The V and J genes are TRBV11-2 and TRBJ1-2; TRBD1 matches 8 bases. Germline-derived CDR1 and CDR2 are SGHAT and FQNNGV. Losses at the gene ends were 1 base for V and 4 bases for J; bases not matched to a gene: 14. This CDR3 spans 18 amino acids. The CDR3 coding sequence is TGTGCCAGCAGCTTAGCGGCCCAACCGGGACAGGACCCCTATGGCTACACCTTC. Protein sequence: CASSLAAQPGQDPYGYTF.

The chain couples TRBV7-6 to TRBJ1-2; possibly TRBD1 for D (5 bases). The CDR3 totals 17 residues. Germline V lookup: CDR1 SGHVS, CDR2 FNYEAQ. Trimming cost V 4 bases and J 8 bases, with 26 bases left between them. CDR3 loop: CASSSPGAGGGSRGYTF. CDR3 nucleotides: TGTGCCAGCAGCTCCCCTGGGGCCGGCGGTGGATCACGGGGCTACACCTTC.

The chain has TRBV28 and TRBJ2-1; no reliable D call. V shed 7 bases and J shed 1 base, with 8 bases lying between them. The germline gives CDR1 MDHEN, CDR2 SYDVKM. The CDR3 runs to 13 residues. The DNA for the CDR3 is TGTGCCAGCACCGGAGTATCCTACAATGAGCAGTTCTTC. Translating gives CASTGVSYNEQFF.

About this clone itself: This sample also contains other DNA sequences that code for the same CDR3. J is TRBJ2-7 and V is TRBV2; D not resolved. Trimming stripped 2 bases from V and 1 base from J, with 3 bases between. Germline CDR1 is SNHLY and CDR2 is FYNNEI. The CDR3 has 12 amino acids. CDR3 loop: CASSELSYEQYF. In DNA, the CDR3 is TGTGCCAGCAGTGAACTTTCCTACGAGCAGTACTTC. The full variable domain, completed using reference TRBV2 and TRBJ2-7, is EPEVTQTPSHQVTQMGQEVILRCVPISNHLYFYWYRQILGQKVEFLVSFYNNEISEKSEIFDDQFSVERPDGSNFTLKIRSTKLEDSAMYFCASSELSYEQYFGPGTRLTVT.

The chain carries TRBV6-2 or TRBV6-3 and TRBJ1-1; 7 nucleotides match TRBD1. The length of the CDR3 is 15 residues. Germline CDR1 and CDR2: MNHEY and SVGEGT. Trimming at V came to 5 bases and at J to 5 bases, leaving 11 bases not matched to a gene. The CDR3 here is CASSPATGVRTEAFF. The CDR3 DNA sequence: TGTGCCAGCAGTCCCGCCACAGGGGTTCGGACTGAAGCTTTCTTT.

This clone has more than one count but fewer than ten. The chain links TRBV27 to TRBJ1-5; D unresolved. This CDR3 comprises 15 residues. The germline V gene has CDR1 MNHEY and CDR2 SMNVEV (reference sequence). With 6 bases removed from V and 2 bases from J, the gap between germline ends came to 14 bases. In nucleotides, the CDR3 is TGTGCCAGCAGACGGACTCCCAAGGGCAATCAGCCCCAGCATTTT. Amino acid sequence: CASRRTPKGNQPQHF.

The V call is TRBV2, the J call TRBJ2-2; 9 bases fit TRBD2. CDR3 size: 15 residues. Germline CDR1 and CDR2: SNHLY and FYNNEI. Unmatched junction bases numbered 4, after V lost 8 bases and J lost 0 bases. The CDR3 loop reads CASQTSGTNTGELFF. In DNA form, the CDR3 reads TGTGCCAGCCAGACTAGCGGCACGAACACCGGGGAGCTGTTTTTT.

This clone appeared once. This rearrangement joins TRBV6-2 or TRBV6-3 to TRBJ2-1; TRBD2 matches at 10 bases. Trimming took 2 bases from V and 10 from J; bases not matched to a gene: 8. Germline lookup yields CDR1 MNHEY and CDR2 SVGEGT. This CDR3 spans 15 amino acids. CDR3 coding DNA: TGTGCCAGCAGTTACGGGCTAGCGGGAGCCGTCGAGCAGTTCTTC. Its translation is CASSYGLAGAVEQFF.

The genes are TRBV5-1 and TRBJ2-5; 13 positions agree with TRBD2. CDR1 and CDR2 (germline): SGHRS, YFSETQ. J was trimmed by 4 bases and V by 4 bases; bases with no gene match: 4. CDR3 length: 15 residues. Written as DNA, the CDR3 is TGCGCCAGCAGCAGGACTAGCGGGAGCAGAGAGACCCAGTACTTC. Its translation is CASSRTSGSRETQYF.

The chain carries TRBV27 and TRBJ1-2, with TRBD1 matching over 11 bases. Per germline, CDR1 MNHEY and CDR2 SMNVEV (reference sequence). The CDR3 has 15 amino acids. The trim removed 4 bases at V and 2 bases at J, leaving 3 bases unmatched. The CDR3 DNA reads TGTGCCAGCAGTTCACGGACAGGGGGCAACTATGGCTACACCTTC. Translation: CASSSRTGGNYGYTF.

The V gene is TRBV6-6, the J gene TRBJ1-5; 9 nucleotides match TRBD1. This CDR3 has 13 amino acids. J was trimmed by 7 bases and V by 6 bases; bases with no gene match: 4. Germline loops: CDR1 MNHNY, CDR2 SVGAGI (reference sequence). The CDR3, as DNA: TGTGCCAGCAGCGGACAGGGGCGGCAGCCCCAGCATTTT. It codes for CASSGQGRQPQHF.

The CDR3 here is CANELEASGREGQETQYF. The CDR3 DNA reads TGTGCCAACGAGCTTGAGGCTAGCGGGAGGGAGGGGCAAGAGACCCAGTACTTC. The chain joins TRBV21-1 to TRBJ2-5; TRBD2 reflects the table's D call only, with no check against the DNA. TRBV21-1 is tagged as a pseudogene. CDR3 length: 18 residues.

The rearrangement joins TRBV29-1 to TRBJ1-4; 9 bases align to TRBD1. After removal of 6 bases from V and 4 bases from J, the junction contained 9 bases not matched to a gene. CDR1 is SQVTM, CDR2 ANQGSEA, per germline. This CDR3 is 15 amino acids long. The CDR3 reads CSVSHRDRVNEKLFF. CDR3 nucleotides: TGCAGCGTAAGCCACCGGGACAGGGTTAATGAAAAACTGTTTTTT.

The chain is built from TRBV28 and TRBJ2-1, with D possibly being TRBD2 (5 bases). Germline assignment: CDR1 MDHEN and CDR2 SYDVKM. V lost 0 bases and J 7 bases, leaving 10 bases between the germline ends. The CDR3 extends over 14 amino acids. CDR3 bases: TGTGCCAGCAGTTTATGGGGAGAACAGAATGAGCAGTTCTTC. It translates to CASSLWGEQNEQFF.

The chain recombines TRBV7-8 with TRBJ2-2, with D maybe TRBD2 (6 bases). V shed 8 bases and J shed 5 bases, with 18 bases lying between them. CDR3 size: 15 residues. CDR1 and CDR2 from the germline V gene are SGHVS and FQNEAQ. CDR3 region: CASSLLDGRTGELFF. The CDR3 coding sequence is TGTGCCAGCTCCCTTTTGGATGGGAGGACCGGGGAGCTGTTTTTT.

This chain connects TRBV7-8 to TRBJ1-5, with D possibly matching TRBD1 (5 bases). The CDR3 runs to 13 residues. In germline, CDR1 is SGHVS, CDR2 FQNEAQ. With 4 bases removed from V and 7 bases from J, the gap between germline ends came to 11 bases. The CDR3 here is CASSSSGAQPQHF. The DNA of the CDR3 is TGTGCCAGCAGCTCGAGTGGGGCCCAGCCCCAGCATTTT.

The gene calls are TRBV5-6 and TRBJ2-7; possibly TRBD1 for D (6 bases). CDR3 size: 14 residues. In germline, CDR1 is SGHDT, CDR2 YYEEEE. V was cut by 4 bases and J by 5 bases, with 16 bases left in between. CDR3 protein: CASSLPTPGDEQYF. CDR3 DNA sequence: TGTGCCAGCAGCCTTCCGACACCAGGGGACGAGCAGTACTTC.

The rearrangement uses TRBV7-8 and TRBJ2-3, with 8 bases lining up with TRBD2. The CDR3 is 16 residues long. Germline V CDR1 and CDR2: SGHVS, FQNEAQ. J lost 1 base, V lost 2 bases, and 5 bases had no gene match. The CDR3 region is CASSLTLAGRTDTQYF. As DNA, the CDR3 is TGTGCCAGCAGCTTAACCCTAGCGGGCCGCACAGATACGCAGTATTTT. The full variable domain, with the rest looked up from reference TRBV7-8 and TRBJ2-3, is GAGVSQSPRYKVAKRGQDVALRCDPISGHVSLFWYQQALGQGPEFLTYFQNEAQLDKSGLPSDRFFAERPEGSVSTLKIQRTQQEDSAVYLCASSLTLAGRTDTQYFGPGTRLTVL.

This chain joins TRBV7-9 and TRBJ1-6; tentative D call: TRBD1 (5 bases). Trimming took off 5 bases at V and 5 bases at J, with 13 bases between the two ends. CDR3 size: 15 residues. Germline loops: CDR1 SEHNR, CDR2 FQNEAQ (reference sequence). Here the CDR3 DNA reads TGTGCCAGCAGCCGCGTCGGGGGGAATAATTCACCCCTCCACTTT. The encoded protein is CASSRVGGNNSPLHF.

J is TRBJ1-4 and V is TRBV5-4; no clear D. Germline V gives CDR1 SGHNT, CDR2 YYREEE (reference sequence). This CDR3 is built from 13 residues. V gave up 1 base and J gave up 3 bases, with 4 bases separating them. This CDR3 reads CASSLNSNEKLFF. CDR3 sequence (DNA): TGTGCCAGCAGCTTGAACTCTAATGAAAAACTGTTTTTT.

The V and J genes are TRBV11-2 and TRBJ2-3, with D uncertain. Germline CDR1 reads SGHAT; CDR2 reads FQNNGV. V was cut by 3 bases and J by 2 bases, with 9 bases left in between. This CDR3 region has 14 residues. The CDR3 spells CASSLAPFTDTQYF. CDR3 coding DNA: TGTGCCAGCAGCTTGGCCCCGTTCACAGATACGCAGTATTTT. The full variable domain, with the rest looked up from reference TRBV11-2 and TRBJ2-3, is EAGVAQSPRYKIIEKRQSVAFWCNPISGHATLYWYQQILGQGPKLLIQFQNNGVVDDSQLPKDRFSAERLKGVDSTLKIQPAKLEDSAVYLCASSLAPFTDTQYFGPGTRLTVL.

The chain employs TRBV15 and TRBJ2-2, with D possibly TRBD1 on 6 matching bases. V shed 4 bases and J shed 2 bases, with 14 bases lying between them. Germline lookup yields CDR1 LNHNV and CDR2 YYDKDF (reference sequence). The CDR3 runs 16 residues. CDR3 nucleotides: TGTGCCACCAGCAAACCGGGACAAGGAAACACCGGGGAGCTGTTTTTT. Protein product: CATSKPGQGNTGELFF.

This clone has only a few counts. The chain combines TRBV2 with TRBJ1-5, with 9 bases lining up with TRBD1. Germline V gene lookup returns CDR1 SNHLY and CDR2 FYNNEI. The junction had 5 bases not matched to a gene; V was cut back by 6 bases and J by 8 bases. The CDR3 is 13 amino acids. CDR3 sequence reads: CASRGQGAEPQHF. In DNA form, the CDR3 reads TGTGCCAGCAGGGGACAGGGTGCGGAGCCCCAGCATTTT.

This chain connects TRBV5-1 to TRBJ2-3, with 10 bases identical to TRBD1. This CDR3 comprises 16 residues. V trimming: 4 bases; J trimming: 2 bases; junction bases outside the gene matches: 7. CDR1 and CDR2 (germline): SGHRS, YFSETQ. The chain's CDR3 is CASSIGQGGLTDTQYF. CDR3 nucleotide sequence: TGCGCCAGCAGCATCGGACAGGGGGGTCTCACAGATACGCAGTATTTT.

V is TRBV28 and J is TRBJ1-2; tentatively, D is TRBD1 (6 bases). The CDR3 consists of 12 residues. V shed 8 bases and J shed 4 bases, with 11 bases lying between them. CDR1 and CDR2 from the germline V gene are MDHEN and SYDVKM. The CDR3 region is CASRGGAYGYTF. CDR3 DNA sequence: TGTGCCAGCCGGGGGGGGGCCTATGGCTACACCTTC.